One and the same sample provided the 25 T cell receptor beta chains below, sequenced in a study of blood T cell repertoires in COVID-19. Sequencing used immunoSEQ multiplex PCR; TCRdb keeps in-frame clones, though not all of them. The sample records approximately 180,000 clones, approximately 85% being singletons. Sequencing used peripheral blood. These TCRs come from a human donor with active or convalescent COVID-19. The donor label of this sample is uncertain.

The chain is built from TRBV6-5 and TRBJ1-5; unclear D gene. Germline CDR1 is MNHEY and CDR2 is SVGAGI. Trimming took off 0 bases at V and 11 bases at J, with 17 bases between the two ends. The length of the CDR3 is 15 residues. CDR3 loop: CASSYSSWDLRAQHF. CDR3 DNA sequence: TGTGCCAGCAGTTACTCGAGTTGGGATCTGAGGGCCCAGCATTTT.

The chain joins TRBV18 to TRBJ2-3, with a possible D match to TRBD1 (5 bases). Germline CDR1 and CDR2: KGHSH and LQKENI. V was trimmed by 6 bases and J by 2 bases, leaving 15 bases between them. The length of the CDR3 is 15 residues. The CDR3: CASSDTDRLTDTQYF. The DNA for the CDR3 is TGTGCCAGCTCGGACACGGACCGGCTCACAGATACGCAGTATTTT. The full variable domain, with the rest looked up from reference TRBV18 and TRBJ2-3, is NAGVMQNPRHLVRRRGQEARLRCSPMKGHSHVYWYRQLPEEGLKFMVYLQKENIIDESGMPKERFSAEFPKEGPSILRIQQVVRGDSAAYFCASSDTDRLTDTQYFGPGTRLTVL.

The CDR3 DNA reads as TGCGCCAGCAGCCCACGGACTAGACAAGAGACCCAGTACTTC. Translation: CASSPRTRQETQYF. The V call is TRBV4-1, the J call TRBJ2-5; 7 positions match TRBD2. The V and J ends lost 4 bases and 2 bases, in that order; junction bases with no gene match: 4. Germline assignment: CDR1 MGHRA and CDR2 YSYEKL. This CDR3 has 14 residues.

The chain joins TRBV7-2 to TRBJ1-1; 8 bases agree with TRBD1. The ends lost 5 bases at V and 7 bases at J; junction bases unmatched: 6. The CDR3 is 13 amino acids. Germline lookup yields CDR1 SGHTA and CDR2 FQGNSA. CDR3 amino acids: CASSPGQGNEAFF. In DNA form, the CDR3 reads TGTGCCAGCAGCCCAGGACAGGGAAATGAAGCTTTCTTT.

The chain uses TRBV27 and TRBJ1-2; the D gene is possibly TRBD1 (6 bases). V was shortened by 5 bases and J by 5 bases, with 9 bases between the two germline ends. CDR3 size: 12 residues. Germline CDR1 and CDR2: MNHEY and SMNVEV (reference sequence). The CDR3 loop is CASSPTGYGYTF. CDR3 sequence (DNA): TGTGCCAGCAGTCCTACAGGGTATGGCTACACCTTC.

J is TRBJ2-3 and V is TRBV3-1 (or the pseudogene TRBV3-2); maybe TRBD2 (6 bases). CDR1 LGHDT and CDR2 YNNKEL come from the germline V gene (reference sequence). The CDR3 spans 14 residues. V lost 0 bases, J lost 6 bases, and 10 bases lay in between. CDR3 region: CASSQDLRGDTQYF. CDR3 in DNA: TGTGCCAGCAGCCAAGATCTCCGGGGGGATACGCAGTATTTT.

V and J are TRBV29-1 and TRBJ2-3; TRBD1 matches at 12 bases. CDR1 and CDR2 from the germline V gene are SQVTM and ANQGSEA. There are 14 residues in the CDR3. V was pared by 6 bases and J by 5 bases, with 6 bases of the junction left unmatched. The CDR3 coding sequence is TGCAGCGTCGGCCGGGACAGGGGGCGAGATACGCAGTATTTT. This codes for CSVGRDRGRDTQYF.

This rearrangement joins TRBV30 to TRBJ2-5; 12 nucleotides line up with TRBD2. The V and J ends lost 3 bases and 4 bases, in that order; junction bases with no gene match: 0. Germline V CDR1 and CDR2: GTSNPN, SVGIG (reference sequence). The CDR3 totals 13 residues. CDR3 protein: CAWRLAGGETQYF. The CDR3 region has the DNA TGTGCCTGGAGACTAGCGGGGGGAGAGACCCAGTACTTC.

The chain combines TRBV5-1 with TRBJ2-3; TRBD2 agrees at 12 bases. J lost 1 base, V lost 1 base, and 1 base had no gene match. The CDR3 length is 16 residues. Germline CDR1 is SGHRS and CDR2 is YFSETQ. CDR3 nucleotide sequence: TGCGCCAGCAGCTTGAGACTAGCGGGAGGCACAGATACGCAGTATTTT. This gives the protein CASSLRLAGGTDTQYF.

The V gene is TRBV2, the J gene TRBJ2-7; D call uncertain. Germline V gene sequence: CDR1 SNHLY, CDR2 FYNNEI. Deletions cut 1 base from V and 0 bases from J, with 10 bases between. The CDR3 runs to 15 residues. CDR3 residues: CASSEDGRFSYEQYF. CDR3 nucleotides: TGTGCCAGCAGTGAAGATGGGCGTTTCTCCTACGAGCAGTACTTC.

The chain joins TRBV6-5 to TRBJ1-1; no firm D call. Germline V gives CDR1 MNHEY, CDR2 SVGAGI. The CDR3 has 13 amino acids. The DNA of the CDR3 is TGTGCAGCAAGGAGGTCCCTGAACACTGAAGCTTTCTTT. It codes for CAARRSLNTEAFF.

This clone appeared a few times. The chain is built from TRBV7-9 and TRBJ1-6; D is uncertain. The length of the CDR3 is 14 residues. Germline V gives CDR1 SEHNR, CDR2 FQNEAQ (reference sequence). V shed 4 bases and J shed 10 bases, with 14 bases lying between them. The CDR3 region has the DNA TGTGCCAGCAGCTCTTCCCCGGGAGGCTCACCCCTCCACTTT. This gives the protein CASSSSPGGSPLHF.

The V and J genes are TRBV19 and TRBJ2-1; TRBD2 aligns across 8 bases. Germline trimming cut 3 bases from V and 2 bases from J; bases unmatched to any gene: 12. Germline V gene lookup returns CDR1 LNHDA and CDR2 SQIVND (reference sequence). This CDR3 has 18 amino acids. In DNA form, the CDR3 reads TGTGCCAGTAGTATCTGGAGGAGCGGGAGAGGGGCCTACAATGAGCAGTTCTTC. It codes for CASSIWRSGRGAYNEQFF.

The rearrangement joins TRBV5-6 to TRBJ1-4, with D tentatively TRBD1 (6 bases). Trimming left V 0 bases short and J 4 bases short, with 10 bases between. CDR1 SGHDT and CDR2 YYEEEE come from the germline V gene. This CDR3 comprises 15 residues. DNA for the CDR3: TGTGCCAGCAGCTTGGGAGACAGGCTTAATGAAAAACTGTTTTTT. It translates to CASSLGDRLNEKLFF.

The V call is TRBV7-2, the J call TRBJ1-1; perhaps TRBD1 as D (6 bases). This CDR3 contains 14 residues. Trimming cost V 8 bases and J 1 base, with 14 bases left between them. Germline CDR1 and CDR2: SGHTA and FQGNSA. The CDR3 coding sequence is TGTGCCAGCCACACGACAGGTTCGAACACTGAAGCTTTCTTT. It translates to CASHTTGSNTEAFF.

The rearrangement links TRBV18 to TRBJ2-5, with D perhaps matching TRBD2 (5 bases). The CDR3 is made up of 13 amino acids. The germline V and J ends were trimmed by 4 bases and 4 bases, with 10 bases remaining between them. Germline V gene lookup returns CDR1 KGHSH and CDR2 LQKENI. In nucleotides, the CDR3 is TGTGCCAGCTCACGAGGGCCGGGAGAGACCCAGTACTTC. This codes for CASSRGPGETQYF.

This chain connects TRBV4-3 to TRBJ2-3, with TRBD2 matching 10 bases. Germline assignment: CDR1 LGHNA and CDR2 YSLEER. The V segment lost 2 bases and the J segment 1 base; nucleotides outside the gene matches: 0. CDR3 length: 15 amino acids. The DNA for the CDR3 is TGCGCCAGCAGCCAACTAGCGGGGGGCACAGATACGCAGTATTTT. This encodes CASSQLAGGTDTQYF.

This chain joins TRBV7-9 and TRBJ2-1; 11 positions agree with TRBD2. Germline CDR1 reads SEHNR; CDR2 reads FQNEAQ (reference sequence). The V and J ends lost 3 bases and 4 bases, in that order; junction bases with no gene match: 2. The CDR3 length is 15 residues. CDR3 bases: TGTGCCAGCAGCTTGCTAGCGGGGGGTTACAATGAGCAGTTCTTC. Translating it yields CASSLLAGGYNEQFF.

The chain uses TRBV28 and TRBJ2-1; a weak D match, TRBD1 (5 bases). Trimming left V 7 bases short and J 7 bases short, with 14 bases between. CDR3 length: 13 residues. The germline V gene has CDR1 MDHEN and CDR2 SYDVKM. The CDR3 reads CASKGAIPNEQFF. DNA of the CDR3: TGTGCCAGCAAAGGGGCTATACCGAATGAGCAGTTCTTC. The whole variable domain, remainder taken from reference TRBV28 and TRBJ2-1, is DVKVTQSSRYLVKRTGEKVFLECVQDMDHENMFWYRQDPGLGLRLIYFSYDVKMKEKGDIPEGYSVSREKKERFSLILESASTNQTSMYLCASKGAIPNEQFFGPGTRLTVL.

The V call is TRBV24-1, the J call TRBJ1-3; TRBD1 matches 10 bases. J lost 4 bases, V lost 3 bases, and 5 bases had no gene match. This CDR3 has 16 residues. Germline V CDR1 and CDR2: KGHDR, SFDVKD. The DNA of the CDR3 is TGTGCCACCAGTGATCCCGGGACAGGGGCAGGAAACACCATATATTTT. This gives the protein CATSDPGTGAGNTIYF.

This clone was found once. This chain joins TRBV18 and TRBJ1-5, with D perhaps matching TRBD1 (6 bases). CDR1 and CDR2 (germline): KGHSH, LQKENI. Trimming pared 4 bases from V and 5 bases from J, leaving 6 bases between. The CDR3 contains 12 residues. The CDR3, as DNA: TGTGCCAGCTCACAGGGGGATCAGCCCCAGCATTTT. Its translation is CASSQGDQPQHF.

This chain connects TRBV4-3 to TRBJ1-2, with D perhaps TRBD1 (5 bases). The CDR3 spans 16 residues. The V and J ends lost 1 base and 6 bases respectively, with 18 bases between them. Germline CDR1 and CDR2: LGHNA and YSLEER. The CDR3 sequence: CASSQGRDRREHGYTF. CDR3 nucleotide sequence: TGCGCCAGCAGCCAAGGGCGGGACCGACGGGAGCATGGCTACACCTTC.

V gene TRBV7-3 combines with J gene TRBJ1-3; tentative D call: TRBD1 (6 bases). CDR3 size: 15 residues. The germline CDR1 and CDR2 sequences are SGHTA and FQGTGA. V dropped 5 bases and J dropped 0 bases, with 11 bases sitting between them. The CDR3 region is CASSPTGSSGNTIYF. CDR3 DNA: TGTGCCAGCAGCCCAACAGGGTCCTCTGGAAACACCATATATTTT.

J is TRBJ2-7 and V is TRBV6-2 or TRBV6-3, with 16 bases that match TRBD2. Germline V gives CDR1 MNHEY, CDR2 SVGEGT. There are 15 residues in the CDR3. Germline trimming cut 5 bases from V and 6 bases from J; bases unmatched to any gene: 4. The CDR3 sequence: CASSMGLAGGLEQYF. The CDR3 DNA reads TGTGCCAGCAGTATGGGACTAGCGGGGGGGCTCGAGCAGTACTTC.

This rearrangement joins TRBV4-2 to TRBJ1-1, with 8 positions matching TRBD1. The CDR3 has 14 residues. With 0 bases clipped from V and 6 bases from J, the junction kept 3 bases outside the gene matches. Germline CDR1 reads LGHNA; CDR2 reads YNFKEQ. CDR3 bases: TGTGCCAGCAGCCAAGATGACAGGGGCGCTGAAGCTTTCTTT. Its protein product is CASSQDDRGAEAFF.